Shown below are 14 T cell receptor beta chains from a single sample sequenced in a study of T cells after posttransplantation cyclophosphamide (dated by TCRdb to about 2016). This sample's treatment or condition label indicates: high-dose cyclophosphamide on days +3 and +4 as single-agent GVHD prophylaxis. Busulfan and fludarabine conditioning, a related or unrelated marrow graft, and cyclophosphamide on days +3 and +4 were given to PTCy patients. The library was obtained by the immunoSEQ multiplex PCR assay. TCRdb stores this immuneACCESS table with in-frame sequences only. Part of the clones is absent; in the studies checked, under half of the shortfall reflects unresolved V genes, and no reason is known for the rest. In this sample, about 4,100 clones appear, none counted once only. 10% to 15% of the sample belongs to the ten largest clones. The sample in question was PBMCs, obtained after allogeneic stem cell transplant with posttransplant cyclophosphamide. The receptor source for this set is a female patient younger than 35 who received an allogeneic stem cell transplant from an unrelated donor, was CMV-positive, and had acute GVHD only. After a transplant, some T cells may be of graft donor origin.

This clone was seen at least ten times. The rearrangement uses TRBV9 and TRBJ2-3; D is perhaps TRBD1 (6 bases). The CDR3 is made up of 18 amino acids. Trimming left V 4 bases short and J 0 bases short, with 21 bases between. Germline CDR1 reads SGDLS; CDR2 reads YYNGEE. CDR3 coding DNA: TGTGCCAGCAGCCTCACCATCTCTAGGGGGATAAGCACAGATACGCAGTATTTT. This sequence encodes CASSLTISRGISTDTQYF.

This clone was detected ten times or more. V and J are TRBV11-3 and TRBJ2-1; weak D call: TRBD2 (5 bases). The germline V and J ends were trimmed by 3 bases and 5 bases, with 8 bases remaining between them. CDR3 size: 13 residues. Germline-derived CDR1 and CDR2 are SGHNT and YENEEA. CDR3 loop: CASSLDFHNEQFF. The CDR3 DNA reads TGTGCCAGCAGCTTGGACTTTCACAATGAGCAGTTCTTC.

Ten or more counts support this clone. The rearrangement links TRBV18 to TRBJ2-3; the match to TRBD1 covers 10 bases. J was trimmed by 2 bases and V by 3 bases; bases with no gene match: 2. Per germline, CDR1 KGHSH and CDR2 LQKENI. The CDR3 totals 15 residues. The CDR3 coding sequence is TGTGCCAGCTCACCCGGACAGGGGGTCACAGATACGCAGTATTTT. Its protein is CASSPGQGVTDTQYF.

This clone was recorded many times. This sequence joins TRBV7-2 and TRBJ2-3; 10 bases align to TRBD2. This CDR3 spans 15 amino acids. V was clipped by 5 bases and J by 6 bases; unmatched bases: 8. Germline CDR1 reads SGHTA; CDR2 reads FQGNSA. The CDR3 protein is CASSLNSGRSDTQYF. CDR3 coding DNA: TGTGCCAGCAGCCTCAATAGCGGGAGGTCGGATACGCAGTATTTT.

This clone was counted ten times or more. The chain links TRBV6-5 to TRBJ2-2, with D possibly being TRBD1 (6 bases). The CDR3 consists of 14 residues. Trimming took 6 bases from V and 7 from J, leaving 15 bases between them. Germline values: CDR1 MNHEY, CDR2 SVGAGI. CDR3 in DNA: TGTGCCAGCAGGCCGTCAGGGGTCGGCGGGGAGCTGTTTTTT. Its translation: CASRPSGVGGELFF.

This clone is deemed medium-sized (0.01 to 0.1%). V is TRBV6-5 and J is TRBJ1-4, with a tentative D call TRBD1 (6 bases). The CDR3 runs to 15 residues. Germline CDR1 MNHEY, CDR2 SVGAGI. Trimming shortened V by 4 bases and J by 5 bases, and 14 bases separated the two germline ends. The CDR3 region has the DNA TGTGCCAGCAGTTTACAGGGAGTGGAGAATGAAAAACTGTTTTTT. As protein: CASSLQGVENEKLFF.

The table lists this clone with many counts. This chain connects TRBV28 to TRBJ2-5, with D possibly matching TRBD1 (6 bases). Germline-derived CDR1 and CDR2 are MDHEN and SYDVKM. Trimming left V 2 bases short and J 5 bases short, with 12 bases between. CDR3 length equals 14 residues. The chain's CDR3 is CASSLGTHGETQYF. The DNA for the CDR3 is TGTGCCAGCAGTTTAGGGACACACGGGGAGACCCAGTACTTC.

Ten or more counts support this clone. V usage is TRBV12-5 and J usage is TRBJ1-2; D ambiguous. The CDR3 is made up of 13 amino acids. V lost 5 bases, J lost 2 bases, and 9 bases lay in between. Germline V lookup: CDR1 LGHNT, CDR2 FRNRAP. This chain's CDR3 is CASGLLWNYGYTF. Written as DNA, the CDR3 is TGTGCTAGTGGTCTACTGTGGAACTATGGCTACACCTTC.

This clone was recorded many times. This chain uses TRBV9 with TRBJ1-1, with D perhaps TRBD1 (5 bases). Trimming shortened V by 4 bases and J by 1 base, and 11 bases separated the two germline ends. This CDR3 has 14 residues. Per the germline V gene, CDR1 is SGDLS and CDR2 is YYNGEE. Here the CDR3 DNA reads TGTGCCAGCAGCCGACAGAATGAGAACACTGAAGCTTTCTTT. Translating it yields CASSRQNENTEAFF.

The rearrangement uses TRBV28 and TRBJ2-5, with D tentatively TRBD1 (6 bases). Deletions cut 4 bases from V and 5 bases from J, with 14 bases between. Germline-derived CDR1 and CDR2 are MDHEN and SYDVKM. This CDR3 has 14 residues. The CDR3: CASSWGQGMETQYF. CDR3 coding DNA: TGTGCCAGCAGTTGGGGGCAGGGGATGGAGACCCAGTACTTC.

This clone was counted many times. This chain connects TRBV7-9 to TRBJ2-5; 10 nucleotides line up with TRBD2. Germline CDR1 and CDR2: SEHNR and FQNEAQ (reference sequence). The CDR3 runs 14 residues. V was clipped by 5 bases and J by 3 bases; unmatched bases: 3. CDR3 coding DNA: TGTGCCAGCAGCACCGGACTAGCGGAAGAGACCCAGTACTTC. Protein: CASSTGLAEETQYF.

Many counts were recorded for this clone. This chain joins TRBV7-9 and TRBJ2-3, with 9 nucleotides matching TRBD2. V shed 5 bases and J 5 bases; nucleotides not matched to a gene: 14. Germline V lookup: CDR1 SEHNR, CDR2 FQNEAQ (reference sequence). This CDR3 has 17 amino acids. The CDR3 loop reads CASSPVAAGGPVDTQYF. CDR3 DNA sequence: TGTGCCAGCAGCCCCGTCGCCGCGGGAGGGCCGGTAGATACGCAGTATTTT.

This clone was recorded many times. The V call is TRBV30, the J call TRBJ1-2; no clear D gene. Germline-derived CDR1 and CDR2 are GTSNPN and SVGIG (reference sequence). CDR3 size: 13 residues. V was clipped by 2 bases and J by 4 bases, with 11 bases between them. For the CDR3, the DNA is TGTGCCTGGAGTCCAGACACCTCCTATGGCTACACCTTC. Amino acids: CAWSPDTSYGYTF.

This clone was seen at least ten times. The genes are TRBV7-9 and TRBJ2-7; D perhaps matches TRBD1 (5 bases). Germline-derived CDR1 and CDR2 are SEHNR and FQNEAQ (reference sequence). With 1 base removed from V and 2 bases from J, the gap between germline ends came to 9 bases. There are 14 residues in the CDR3. Written as DNA, the CDR3 is TGTGCCAGCAGCTTAGGGGGCGGAACCTACGAGCAGTACTTC. Translating it yields CASSLGGGTYEQYF.